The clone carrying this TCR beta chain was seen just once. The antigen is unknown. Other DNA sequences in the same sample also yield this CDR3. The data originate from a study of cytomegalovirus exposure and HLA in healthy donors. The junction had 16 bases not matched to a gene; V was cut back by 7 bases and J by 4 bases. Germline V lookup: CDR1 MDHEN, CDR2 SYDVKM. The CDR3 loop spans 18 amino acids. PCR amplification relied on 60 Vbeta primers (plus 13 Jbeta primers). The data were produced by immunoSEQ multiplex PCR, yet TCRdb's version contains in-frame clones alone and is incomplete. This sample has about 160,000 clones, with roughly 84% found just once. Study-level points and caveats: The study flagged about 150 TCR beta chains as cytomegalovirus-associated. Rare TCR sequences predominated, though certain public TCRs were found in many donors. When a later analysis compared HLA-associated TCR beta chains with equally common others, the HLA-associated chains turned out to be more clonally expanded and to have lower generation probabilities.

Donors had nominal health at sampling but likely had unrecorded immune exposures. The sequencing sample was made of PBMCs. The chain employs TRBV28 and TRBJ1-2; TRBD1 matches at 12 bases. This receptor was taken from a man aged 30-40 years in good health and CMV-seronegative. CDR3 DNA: TGTGCCAGCAATAGAGTTGGGACAGGGGGCTTGCTCCGCTATGGCTACACCTTC. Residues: CASNRVGTGGLLRYGYTF.